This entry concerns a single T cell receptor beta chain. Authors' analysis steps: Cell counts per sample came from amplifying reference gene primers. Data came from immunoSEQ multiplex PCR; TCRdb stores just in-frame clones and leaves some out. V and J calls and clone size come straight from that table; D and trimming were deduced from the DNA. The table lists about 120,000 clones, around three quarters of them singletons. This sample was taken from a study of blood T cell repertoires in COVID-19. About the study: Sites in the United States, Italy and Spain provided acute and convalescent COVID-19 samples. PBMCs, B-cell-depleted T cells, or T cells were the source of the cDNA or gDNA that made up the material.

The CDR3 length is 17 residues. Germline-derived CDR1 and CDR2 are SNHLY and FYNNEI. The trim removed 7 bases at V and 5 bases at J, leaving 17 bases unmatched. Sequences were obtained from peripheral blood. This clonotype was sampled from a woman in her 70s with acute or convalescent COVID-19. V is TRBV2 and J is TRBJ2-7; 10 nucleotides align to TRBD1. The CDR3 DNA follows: TGTGCCAGCAAGGCGGGTAGAGTGGGACAGGGGTTCCACGAGCAGTACTTC. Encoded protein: CASKAGRVGQGFHEQYF. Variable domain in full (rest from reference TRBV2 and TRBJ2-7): EPEVTQTPSHQVTQMGQEVILRCVPISNHLYFYWYRQILGQKVEFLVSFYNNEISEKSEIFDDQFSVERPDGSNFTLKIRSTKLEDSAMYFCASKAGRVGQGFHEQYFGPGTRLTVT.